These 32 T cell receptor beta chains share one sample of origin, sequenced in a study of blood T cell repertoires in COVID-19. The data were produced by immunoSEQ multiplex PCR, yet TCRdb's version contains in-frame clones alone and is incomplete. This table holds over 250,000 clones, around 89% found once. The sequenced sample was peripheral blood. The receptors stem from a woman between 40 and 50 years old who had recovered from COVID-19.

This chain joins TRBV7-3 and TRBJ2-7, with D possibly matching TRBD2 (7 bases). Germline-derived CDR1 and CDR2 are SGHTA and FQGTGA. Trimming took off 5 bases at V and 1 base at J, with 18 bases between the two ends. This CDR3 contains 16 residues. DNA for the CDR3: TGTGCCAGCAGCCCCGCGGGGGCGGACCCATCCTACGAGCAGTACTTC. Protein: CASSPAGADPSYEQYF.

The genes are TRBV19 and TRBJ1-1, with 10 bases lining up with TRBD1. V shed 1 base, J shed 1 base, and the junction held 3 bases outside the gene matches. CDR3 length equals 16 residues. Germline lookup yields CDR1 LNHDA and CDR2 SQIVND (reference sequence). CDR3 loop: CASSIGDRGPNTEAFF. In DNA form, the CDR3 reads TGTGCCAGTAGTATAGGGGACAGGGGCCCGAACACTGAAGCTTTCTTT.

This chain links TRBV29-1 with TRBJ1-4, with TRBD1 identical over 11 bases. The V and J ends lost 4 bases and 8 bases, in that order; junction bases with no gene match: 3. Looked up from germline, CDR1 is SQVTM and CDR2 is ANQGSEA. There are 13 residues in the CDR3. CDR3 DNA: TGCAGCGTTGGGGGACAGGGGGGAGAAAAACTGTTTTTT. It codes for CSVGGQGGEKLFF. Complete variable domain (other parts from reference TRBV29-1 and TRBJ1-4): SAVISQKPSRDICQRGTSLTIQCQVDSQVTMMFWYRQQPGQSLTLIATANQGSEATYESGFVIDKFPISRPNLTFSTLTVSNMSPEDSSIYLCSVGGQGGEKLFFGSGTQLSVL.

This rearrangement joins TRBV25-1 to TRBJ1-3; 11 nucleotides agree with TRBD1. Germline V gene sequence: CDR1 MGHDK, CDR2 SYGVNS. The CDR3 has 18 amino acids. Trimming removed 4 bases from V and 3 bases from J; junction bases left unmatched: 11. As DNA, the CDR3 is TGTGCCAGCAGTGCTGCAGTGGTGGGACAGGGGGGTGGAAACACCATATATTTT. It is translated as CASSAAVVGQGGGNTIYF.

The J gene is TRBJ1-2, the V gene TRBV19, with D possibly being TRBD1 (5 bases). V dropped 3 bases and J dropped 7 bases, with 9 bases sitting between them. This CDR3 is 12 amino acids long. Germline CDR1 and CDR2: LNHDA and SQIVND (reference sequence). CDR3 nucleotides: TGTGCCAGTAGTATCGGGCAGGGTGGCTACACCTTC. Translating gives CASSIGQGGYTF. The whole variable domain, filled in from reference TRBV19 and TRBJ1-2, reads DGGITQSPKYLFRKEGQNVTLSCEQNLNHDAMYWYRQDPGQGLRLIYYSQIVNDFQKGDIAEGYSVSREKKESFPLTVTSAQKNPTAFYLCASSIGQGGYTFGSGTRLTVV.

The V and J genes are TRBV11-3 and TRBJ2-1, with 10 bases identical to TRBD2. The junction had 7 bases not matched to a gene; V was cut back by 5 bases and J by 6 bases. The CDR3 runs to 15 residues. Germline V gives CDR1 SGHNT, CDR2 YENEEA. CDR3 sequence: CASSPGTSVANEQFF. The CDR3 coding sequence is TGTGCCAGCAGCCCTGGGACTAGCGTGGCCAATGAGCAGTTCTTC.

This chain links TRBV25-1 with TRBJ1-1; 9 bases map to TRBD1. The CDR3 is 11 amino acids. With V trimmed by 7 bases and J by 12 bases, 6 bases remained unmatched. CDR1 is MGHDK, CDR2 SYGVNS, per germline. Here the CDR3 DNA reads TGTGCCAGCACCCGGACAGGGGAAACTTTCTTT. Translating it yields CASTRTGETFF.

This chain connects TRBV6-2 or TRBV6-3 to TRBJ1-2, with D possibly TRBD1 on 5 matching bases. The CDR3 is 13 residues long. The V end was cut by 2 bases, the J end by 7 bases, with 11 bases between. CDR1 and CDR2 (germline): MNHEY, SVGEGT. The CDR3 spells CASSYVAGIGYTF. DNA for the CDR3: TGTGCCAGCAGTTACGTGGCAGGGATTGGCTACACCTTC.

As DNA, the CDR3 is TGTGCCAGCAGTTCCCCGCATCCGACTAGCGGACCCACAGATACGCAGTATTTT. Translating gives CASSSPHPTSGPTDTQYF. The chain couples TRBV28 to TRBJ2-3, with TRBD2 matching 9 bases. V was clipped by 4 bases and J by 2 bases; unmatched bases: 13. The germline V gene encodes CDR1 MDHEN and CDR2 SYDVKM. This CDR3 comprises 18 residues.

The chain couples TRBV7-2 to TRBJ2-2; 8 nucleotides line up with TRBD2. Germline lookup yields CDR1 SGHTA and CDR2 FQGNSA. Trimming at V came to 5 bases and at J to 6 bases, leaving 8 bases not matched to a gene. The CDR3 extends over 15 amino acids. CDR3 coding DNA: TGTGCCAGCAGCCCCGTAGGGGGACTAGCCGGGGAGCTGTTTTTT. Translated: CASSPVGGLAGELFF. Variable domain in full (rest from reference TRBV7-2 and TRBJ2-2): GAGVSQSPSNKVTEKGKDVELRCDPISGHTALYWYRQSLGQGLEFLIYFQGNSAPDKSGLPSDRFSAERTGGSVSTLTIQRTQQEDSAVYLCASSPVGGLAGELFFGEGSRLTVL.

The table lists this clone with a count of one. This chain uses TRBV19 with TRBJ2-2, with TRBD2 matching 8 bases. The CDR3 covers 14 residues. Germline-derived CDR1 and CDR2 are LNHDA and SQIVND (reference sequence). V gave up 10 bases and J gave up 3 bases; unmatched junction bases: 7. CDR3 in amino acids: CATGGTVDTGELFF. Written as DNA, the CDR3 is TGTGCCACGGGGGGGACTGTGGACACCGGGGAGCTGTTTTTT.

The chain links TRBV5-4 to TRBJ1-2; TRBD1 is a possible D gene (5 bases). Looked up from germline, CDR1 is SGHNT and CDR2 is YYREEE (reference sequence). The CDR3 is 15 residues long. V was shortened by 4 bases and J by 3 bases, with 16 bases between the two germline ends. The CDR3 coding sequence is TGTGCCAGCAGCCTCTCTCAACCAGGGCACTATGGCTACACCTTC. This translates into CASSLSQPGHYGYTF. The full variable domain, its missing parts supplied by reference TRBV5-4 and TRBJ1-2, is ETGVTQSPTHLIKTRGQQVTLRCSSQSGHNTVSWYQQALGQGPQFIFQYYREEENGRGNFPPRFSGLQFPNYSSELNVNALELDDSALYLCASSLSQPGHYGYTFGSGTRLTVV.

This clone was detected only once. This sequence joins TRBV30 and TRBJ2-5; D may be TRBD2 (5 bases). V gave up 0 bases and J gave up 1 base, with 12 bases separating them. The CDR3 extends over 15 amino acids. Germline-derived CDR1 and CDR2 are GTSNPN and SVGIG (reference sequence). The CDR3 sequence: CAWSVGVNPQETQYF. The CDR3 DNA reads TGTGCCTGGAGTGTCGGGGTCAACCCCCAAGAGACCCAGTACTTC.

This chain joins TRBV6-2 or TRBV6-3 and TRBJ2-7, with 9 bases identical to TRBD1. Germline lookup yields CDR1 MNHEY and CDR2 SVGEGT. This CDR3 comprises 14 residues. J lost 3 bases, V lost 6 bases, and 6 bases had no gene match. CDR3 nucleotide sequence: TGTGCCAGCAGCCAGCCGGGACAGGGCTACGAGCAGTACTTC. Its protein is CASSQPGQGYEQYF.

The chain has TRBV5-4 and TRBJ2-2; 8 nucleotides line up with TRBD2. The CDR3 is 15 amino acids. V lost 4 bases to trimming and J lost 7 bases; unmatched junction nucleotides: 9. The germline V gene has CDR1 SGHNT and CDR2 YYREEE (reference sequence). The CDR3 DNA reads as TGTGCCAGCAGCCCCGGGACTAGGTCGGTCGGGGAGCTGTTTTTT. Its translation: CASSPGTRSVGELFF.

This chain uses TRBV6-2 or TRBV6-3 with TRBJ2-1, with a tentative D call TRBD2 (5 bases). The CDR3 has 16 residues. Germline CDR1 is MNHEY and CDR2 is SVGEGT. Trimming stripped 0 bases from V and 1 base from J, with 10 bases between. CDR3 bases: TGTGCCAGCAGTTACTCGGCCCCGGGGTCCTACAATGAGCAGTTCTTC. Translated, it gives CASSYSAPGSYNEQFF.

The chain combines TRBV3-1 (or the pseudogene TRBV3-2) with TRBJ2-4, with D unclear. The CDR3 consists of 14 residues. Trimming took 0 bases from V and 9 from J, leaving 12 bases between them. Germline CDR1 is LGHDT and CDR2 is YNNKEL (reference sequence). CDR3 region: CASSQEAHTGIQYF. Here the CDR3 DNA reads TGTGCCAGCAGCCAAGAGGCTCACACGGGCATTCAGTACTTC.

The J gene is TRBJ2-7, the V gene TRBV12-3 or TRBV12-4; D not certain. The germline V and J ends were trimmed by 4 bases and 9 bases, with 13 bases remaining between them. This CDR3 contains 12 residues. In DNA, the CDR3 is TGTGCCAGCAGTTCCCGGCCCACGGGGCAGTACTTC. This sequence encodes CASSSRPTGQYF.

This CDR3 reads CATSRTLQGAGNEKLFF. The DNA of the CDR3 is TGTGCCACCAGCCGAACTCTACAGGGGGCGGGGAATGAAAAACTGTTTTTT. The rearrangement links TRBV15 to TRBJ1-4, with 9 positions matching TRBD1. Germline lookup yields CDR1 LNHNV and CDR2 YYDKDF (reference sequence). Losses at the gene ends were 5 bases for V and 5 bases for J; bases not matched to a gene: 12. CDR3 length: 17 residues.

The chain combines TRBV5-1 with TRBJ2-2, with 9 bases identical to TRBD2. The CDR3 covers 17 residues. The V and J ends lost 4 bases and 4 bases, in that order; junction bases with no gene match: 11. Germline V gene lookup returns CDR1 SGHRS and CDR2 YFSETQ. In nucleotides, the CDR3 is TGCGCCAGCAGCCATGCCAGCCCTAGCGGGGCCACCGGGGAGCTGTTTTTT. Its protein product is CASSHASPSGATGELFF.

This clone was observed a single time. At one of its ends the junction is not consistent with the germline gene, which may arise from a read error. The chain recombines TRBV13 with TRBJ2-3, with a weak D call TRBD2 (7 bases). Germline V gene lookup returns CDR1 PRHDT and CDR2 FYEKMQ (reference sequence). The CDR3 spans 15 residues. The CDR3 DNA follows: TGTGCCAGCAGCCTAGGGGGGGCCAACACAGATACGCAGTATTTT. Amino acids: CASSLGGANTDTQYF.

This clone was picked up one time. The chain has TRBV7-2 and TRBJ2-3; 9 bases are shared with TRBD2. The ends lost 6 bases at V and 3 bases at J; junction bases unmatched: 4. CDR1 and CDR2 (germline): SGHTA, FQGNSA. The CDR3 runs to 14 residues. CDR3 DNA: TGTGCCAGCAGACCGCGGGGGGGTACAGATACGCAGTATTTT. This encodes CASRPRGGTDTQYF. Complete variable domain (other parts from reference TRBV7-2 and TRBJ2-3): GAGVSQSPSNKVTEKGKDVELRCDPISGHTALYWYRQSLGQGLEFLIYFQGNSAPDKSGLPSDRFSAERTGGSVSTLTIQRTQQEDSAVYLCASRPRGGTDTQYFGPGTRLTVL.

The rearrangement links TRBV27 to TRBJ2-7; D may be TRBD2 (6 bases). Germline CDR1 and CDR2: MNHEY and SMNVEV (reference sequence). The length of the CDR3 is 11 residues. V was trimmed by 5 bases and J by 6 bases, leaving 8 bases between them. The CDR3 DNA reads as TGTGCCAGCAGTGTGGGGGGCGAGCAGTACTTC. Its translation is CASSVGGEQYF.

The rearrangement joins TRBV6-5 to TRBJ1-1, with 7 nucleotides matching TRBD1. Germline CDR1 and CDR2: MNHEY and SVGAGI. There are 14 residues in the CDR3. The V gene end was trimmed by 7 bases and the J gene end by 1 base; junction bases not matched to a gene: 6. This chain's CDR3 is CASIRQGRNTEAFF. In nucleotides, the CDR3 is TGTGCCAGCATCAGACAGGGTAGGAACACTGAAGCTTTCTTT.

Only a few counts were recorded for this clone. The chain combines TRBV10-3 with TRBJ2-7; 16 bases fit TRBD2. The CDR3 totals 16 residues. The germline gives CDR1 ENHRY, CDR2 SYGVKD. V was clipped by 6 bases and J by 5 bases; unmatched bases: 7. CDR3 residues: CAIRDGTSGRVNEQYF. The CDR3 coding sequence is TGTGCCATCAGGGATGGGACTAGCGGGAGGGTTAACGAGCAGTACTTC.

The V and J genes are TRBV5-8 and TRBJ2-3; TRBD1 aligns across 9 bases. Germline V gene lookup returns CDR1 SGHTS and CDR2 YDEGEE. The CDR3 loop spans 16 amino acids. V gave up 4 bases and J gave up 4 bases; unmatched junction bases: 10. The CDR3 region has the DNA TGTGCCAGCAGCCTAGGCACAGGGGGCTGGGCAGATACGCAGTATTTT. Its translation is CASSLGTGGWADTQYF.

The chain is built from TRBV24-1 and TRBJ2-2; 7 bases are shared with TRBD1. V trimming: 5 bases; J trimming: 4 bases; junction bases outside the gene matches: 6. This CDR3 region has 15 residues. The germline CDR1 and CDR2 sequences are KGHDR and SFDVKD. DNA for the CDR3: TGTGCCACCAGTGGGTGGGCAGGGGGCACCGGGGAGCTGTTTTTT. This codes for CATSGWAGGTGELFF.

The CDR3, as DNA: TGCGCCAGCAGCCAAGGTCCTTGGTACGTC. Translation: CASSQGPWYV. The chain couples TRBV4-1 to TRBJ2-7; D gene unclear. The CDR3 loop spans 10 amino acids. V gave up 1 base and J gave up 12 bases, with 7 bases separating them. Germline V lookup: CDR1 MGHRA, CDR2 YSYEKL.

V gene TRBV28 combines with J gene TRBJ1-1; D possibly corresponds to TRBD1 (6 bases). The germline gives CDR1 MDHEN, CDR2 SYDVKM. The V and J ends lost 6 bases and 10 bases respectively, with 18 bases between them. The CDR3 sequence is 13 residues long. The CDR3 sequence is CASSHPGGPGAFF. The CDR3 DNA follows: TGTGCCAGCAGCCACCCGGGGGGGCCGGGAGCTTTCTTT.

The chain couples TRBV19 to TRBJ1-6, with D perhaps TRBD1 (6 bases). Germline CDR1 is LNHDA and CDR2 is SQIVND (reference sequence). Deletions cut 4 bases from V and 9 bases from J, with 13 bases between. The CDR3 is 14 residues long. CDR3 nucleotide sequence: TGTGCCAGTAGTAAGGGGGTTGGGGGTTCACCCCTCCACTTT. Protein: CASSKGVGGSPLHF.

This chain uses TRBV11-2 with TRBJ2-7; the D is unclear. This CDR3 region has 14 residues. Germline lookup yields CDR1 SGHAT and CDR2 FQNNGV. Between the trimmed V and J ends, which lost 1 base and 1 base, there was a span of 8 bases. The CDR3 reads CASSLGARSYEQYF. The CDR3 DNA is TGTGCCAGCAGCTTAGGGGCCAGATCCTACGAGCAGTACTTC.

This clone came up many times. The V call is TRBV7-9, the J call TRBJ1-4; 11 bases are a match to TRBD1. The germline gives CDR1 SEHNR, CDR2 FQNEAQ (reference sequence). The CDR3 length is 15 residues. V lost 5 bases to trimming and J lost 7 bases; unmatched junction nucleotides: 6. The CDR3 sequence: CASSPRTGGGEKLFF. The CDR3 DNA reads as TGTGCCAGCAGCCCCCGGACAGGGGGCGGTGAAAAACTGTTTTTT.